One sample yielded the 23 T cell receptor beta chains listed below, sequenced in a study of identical twins. TCRdb recomputed calls from the 5' RACE reads with MiXCR, one row per CDR3 protein. Here the sample spans approximately 1.8 million distinct CDR3 sequences, 32% being singletons. Input material: cord blood. Receptors were obtained from a newborn girl in good health.

The chain employs TRBV20-1 and TRBJ2-1; 8 nucleotides align to TRBD2. V lost 6 bases and J lost 5; bases outside the gene matches: 12. CDR1 and CDR2 from the germline V gene are DFQATT and SNEGSKA (reference sequence). This CDR3 region has 15 residues. CDR3 loop: CSAPQRLAGNNEQFF. CDR3 DNA: TGCAGTGCACCGCAGAGGCTAGCGGGCAACAATGAGCAGTTCTTC.

This clonotype was seen a few times. The rearrangement links TRBV29-1 to TRBJ1-3; a weak D match, TRBD1 (5 bases). Germline V gene sequence: CDR1 SQVTM, CDR2 ANQGSEA. Between the trimmed V and J ends, which lost 4 bases and 0 bases, there was a span of 10 bases. There are 14 residues in the CDR3. The CDR3 bases are TGCAGCGTTGCGGGGACCGGCTCTGGAAACACCATATATTTT. It yields the protein CSVAGTGSGNTIYF.

The chain carries TRBV7-2 and TRBJ2-1, with TRBD2 as a possible D gene (6 bases). Trimming took off 3 bases at V and 12 bases at J, with 12 bases between the two ends. In germline, CDR1 is SGHTA, CDR2 FQGNSA. The CDR3 spans 12 residues. Here the CDR3 reads CASSFSGSGQFF. The CDR3 coding sequence is TGTGCCAGCAGCTTTAGCGGTTCTGGGCAGTTCTTC.

This clonotype occurred a few times. The chain is built from TRBV9 and TRBJ2-5, with no clear D. Germline CDR1 SGDLS, CDR2 YYNGEE. The ends were cut back, 2 bases at V and 2 bases at J, with 10 bases in the middle. The CDR3 extends over 14 amino acids. CDR3 in DNA: TGTGCCAGCAGCGTGTCCGGCCGGCAAGAGACCCAGTACTTC. Translated: CASSVSGRQETQYF.

This clonotype was observed a single time. V usage is TRBV3-1 and J usage is TRBJ2-1, with 10 bases matching TRBD2. V lost 0 bases and J lost 4; bases outside the gene matches: 9. The CDR3 totals 18 residues. Germline lookup yields CDR1 LGHDT and CDR2 YNNKEL (reference sequence). Here the CDR3 DNA reads TGTGCCAGCAGCCAAGATTTTAGTGGGACTAGCGCTTACAATGAGCAGTTCTTC. Protein: CASSQDFSGTSAYNEQFF.

This clonotype was counted between two and nine times. The genes are TRBV7-2 and TRBJ2-2; no clear D gene. The germline gives CDR1 SGHTA, CDR2 FQGNSA. This CDR3 has 16 amino acids. The germline V and J ends were trimmed by 6 bases and 0 bases, with 14 bases remaining between them. Here the CDR3 DNA reads TGTGCCAGCAGTTTCATGTCCAACACGAACACCGGGGAGCTGTTTTTT. Its protein product is CASSFMSNTNTGELFF.

This clonotype was observed at least ten times. The chain couples TRBV5-1 to TRBJ1-4, with D perhaps matching TRBD1 (5 bases). The CDR3 is 15 amino acids. The V end was cut by 1 base, the J end by 0 bases, with 7 bases between. Germline CDR1 and CDR2: SGHRS and YFSETQ. The DNA for the CDR3 is TGCGCCAGCAGCTTGCAGGGAACAACTAATGAAAAACTGTTTTTT. It is translated as CASSLQGTTNEKLFF.

This rearrangement joins TRBV9 to TRBJ2-5; the match to TRBD2 covers 8 bases. Trimming took 0 bases from V and 5 from J; bases not matched to a gene: 6. There are 15 residues in the CDR3. Germline CDR1 and CDR2: SGDLS and YYNGEE. Here the CDR3 reads CASSVATGGLETQYF. The CDR3 DNA is TGTGCCAGCAGCGTAGCTACGGGGGGGCTCGAGACCCAGTACTTC.

This clonotype was detected many times. V gene TRBV11-2 combines with J gene TRBJ2-1; D not resolved. The germline V gene has CDR1 SGHAT and CDR2 FQNNGV. The CDR3 contains 13 residues. Trimming pared 4 bases from V and 7 bases from J, leaving 11 bases between. The CDR3 DNA sequence: TGTGCCAGCAGCTCCGGGTCTTGGAATGAGCAGTTCTTC. This translates into CASSSGSWNEQFF.

J is TRBJ2-1 and V is TRBV20-1, with TRBD2 identical over 16 bases. With V trimmed by 6 bases and J by 9 bases, 8 bases remained unmatched. Germline assignment: CDR1 DFQATT and CDR2 SNEGSKA (reference sequence). CDR3 length equals 15 residues. CDR3 coding DNA: TGCAGTGCCTCGAAGGGACTAGCGGGAGGGACTGAGCAGTTCTTC. This encodes CSASKGLAGGTEQFF.

This rearrangement joins TRBV4-1 to TRBJ2-7; no firm D call. The germline V gene encodes CDR1 MGHRA and CDR2 YSYEKL. V shed 3 bases and J shed 2 bases, with 11 bases lying between them. The CDR3 runs 14 residues. As DNA, the CDR3 is TGCGCCAGCAGCCATCCCGCGGCCACCTACGAGCAGTACTTC. Encoded protein: CASSHPAATYEQYF.

V and J are TRBV4-1 and TRBJ1-5; 8 nucleotides align to TRBD1. This CDR3 is 17 amino acids long. Looked up from germline, CDR1 is MGHRA and CDR2 is YSYEKL. Trimming removed 0 bases from V and 7 bases from J; junction bases left unmatched: 11. Here the CDR3 DNA reads TGCGCCAGCAGCCAAGATGGGGTCAGGGGGCCCAAACAGCCCCAGCATTTT. It yields the protein CASSQDGVRGPKQPQHF.

The chain uses TRBV7-2 and TRBJ2-7; no reliable D call. The CDR3 runs 16 residues. V gave up 5 bases and J gave up 7 bases, with 24 bases separating them. Germline V gene sequence: CDR1 SGHTA, CDR2 FQGNSA. The CDR3 spells CASSLGGYSSYNEQYF. Written as DNA, the CDR3 is TGTGCCAGCAGCCTGGGCGGCTACAGCTCCTACAATGAGCAGTACTTC.

This clonotype appeared a few times. The chain uses TRBV10-3 and TRBJ2-7, with 11 bases identical to TRBD2. The germline V gene has CDR1 ENHRY and CDR2 SYGVKD. This CDR3 has 14 residues. V shed 3 bases, J shed 5 bases, and the junction held 3 bases outside the gene matches. The DNA of the CDR3 is TGTGCCATCAGTGAATTACTAGCGGGAGACGAGCAGTACTTC. This encodes CAISELLAGDEQYF.

This clonotype was found a few times. The J gene is TRBJ2-7, the V gene TRBV2; the D gene is possibly TRBD1 (6 bases). V lost 8 bases and J lost 2, with 13 bases in between. CDR1 is SNHLY, CDR2 FYNNEI, per germline. The CDR3 is 13 amino acids. In nucleotides, the CDR3 is TGTGCCAGCCAAGAGACAGGTGCCTACGAGCAGTACTTC. Amino acids: CASQETGAYEQYF. Supplemented by reference TRBV2 and TRBJ2-7, the full variable domain reads EPEVTQTPSHQVTQMGQEVILRCVPISNHLYFYWYRQILGQKVEFLVSFYNNEISEKSEIFDDQFSVERPDGSNFTLKIRSTKLEDSAMYFCASQETGAYEQYFGPGTRLTVT.

This clonotype was observed a handful of times. The rearrangement uses TRBV12-5 and TRBJ2-1; the D call may be TRBD1 or TRBD2 (5 bases each). This CDR3 spans 22 amino acids. V gave up 3 bases and J gave up 10 bases, with 40 bases separating them. CDR1 is LGHNT and CDR2 is FRNRAP in the germline V gene. The CDR3 bases are TGTGCTAGTGGTTTACGGGACCCAATATATAGTGTACTCATGGGGCCGAGGTTCGAGCAGTTCTTC. Residues: CASGLRDPIYSVLMGPRFEQFF.

A remark on this clonotype: This may be a read error, as it is one base from a much larger clone. The chain couples TRBV3-1 to TRBJ2-1; a possible D gene is TRBD2 (5 bases). The DNA end is a closer match to TRBJ2-7, so the J assignment may be wrong. Looked up from germline, CDR1 is LGHDT and CDR2 is YNNKEL (reference sequence). The CDR3 spans 15 residues. CDR3 region: CASSQAGVSYNEQYF. As DNA, the CDR3 is TGTGCCAGCAGCCAAGCCGGGGTCTCCTACAATGAGCAGTACTTC.

This clonotype turned up a few times. Written as DNA, the CDR3 is TGTGCCAGCAGTTACGGACGCACCGGGGAGCTGTTTTTT. It translates to CASSYGRTGELFF. The chain recombines TRBV6-5 with TRBJ2-2; D not certain. Trimming pared 2 bases from V and 4 bases from J, leaving 5 bases between. Germline-derived CDR1 and CDR2 are MNHEY and SVGAGI. The length of the CDR3 is 13 residues.

V and J are TRBV27 and TRBJ2-2; weak D call: TRBD1 (6 bases). The CDR3 contains 14 residues. Trimming took off 5 bases at V and 5 bases at J, with 12 bases between the two ends. Germline V gene data show CDR1 as MNHEY and CDR2 as SMNVEV (reference sequence). The CDR3 loop reads CASSGTMGTGELFF. CDR3 nucleotides: TGTGCCAGCAGTGGGACAATGGGGACCGGGGAGCTGTTTTTT.

This rearrangement joins TRBV6-5 to TRBJ2-7; 9 bases align to TRBD2. This CDR3 has 14 residues. J gave up 3 bases and V 8 bases, and 8 bases lay outside the gene matches. Germline assignment: CDR1 MNHEY and CDR2 SVGAGI. The CDR3 here is CASASGIKVYEQYF. The CDR3 region has the DNA TGTGCCAGCGCTAGCGGGATAAAGGTCTACGAGCAGTACTTC.

The CDR3 coding sequence is TGCAGTGCTCGTGAACAGGGGACGGGAAACACCATATATTTT. Translating gives CSAREQGTGNTIYF. The V call is TRBV20-1, the J call TRBJ1-3, with 7 bases lining up with TRBD1. CDR3 length: 14 residues. Trimming cost V 5 bases and J 4 bases; bases outside gene matches: 8. Germline V gene sequence: CDR1 DFQATT, CDR2 SNEGSKA (reference sequence).

The table lists this clonotype with many counts. The J gene is TRBJ2-1, the V gene TRBV10-3, with 8 bases that match TRBD1. CDR1 and CDR2 (germline): ENHRY, SYGVKD. Trimming cost V 5 bases and J 9 bases; bases outside gene matches: 15. This CDR3 is 16 amino acids long. In nucleotides, the CDR3 is TGTGCCATCAGTCCCCTAGACAGGGGCCCCCTTCCTGAGCAGTTCTTC. This encodes CAISPLDRGPLPEQFF.

The chain joins TRBV7-2 to TRBJ2-1; 7 bases align to TRBD2. From germline, CDR1 is SGHTA and CDR2 FQGNSA. This CDR3 is built from 16 residues. V shed 4 bases, J shed 10 bases, and the junction held 16 bases outside the gene matches. The CDR3 region is CASSSGLVGLPYEQFF. Here the CDR3 DNA reads TGTGCCAGCAGCTCTGGACTAGTGGGACTCCCCTACGAGCAGTTCTTC.